This TCR beta chain is drawn from a study of shared clonotypes between healthy human individuals. Study-wide results and limits: Across subsets, estimated richness was generally greater for naive than for memory populations. Large depth notwithstanding, sorted-subset sequencing proved incomplete by rarefaction.

The assay was immunoSEQ multiplex PCR, and TCRdb's table has in-frame clones only and misses some. The sample includes about 2.1 million clones, roughly 95% of them seen just once. The naive CD8 subset, CD45RO-negative cells positively selected for CCR7, excluded terminally differentiated effector memory CD45RA+ cells. Germline V gives CDR1 SNHLY, CDR2 FYNNEI. The CDR3 consists of 15 residues. With 3 bases removed from V and 1 base from J, the gap between germline ends came to 12 bases. On this clone itself: The target antigen is unknown.

The sample comprised naive CD8+ T cells from PBMCs. The receptor's source is a man in his late teens or twenties in good health. Some clones in this sample may be carry-over from other donors' samples. The chain employs TRBV2 and TRBJ1-2; D is ambiguous. DNA of the CDR3: TGTGCCAGCAGTGACGGGCAGGTTATTAACTATGGCTACACCTTC. Translating gives CASSDGQVINYGYTF.